These 23 T cell receptor beta chains were all obtained from the same sample, sequenced in a study of CD8 T cells in Susac syndrome (dated by TCRdb to 2018 to 2020). Preparation of the library involved the immunoSEQ multiplex PCR assay. RNA was extracted using the RNeasy kit, and about 0.45 to 1 ug of the RNA was reverse transcribed with random hexamers. The raw public data were reprocessed by TCRdb itself: fastp quality trimming at Q25, MiXCR clonotype calling, in-frame beta chains only. Rows are unified per CDR3 protein, each entry keeping the most common DNA and genes. The sample table lists roughly 150,000 distinct CDR3 sequences, about 94% of them with a count of one. The ten largest clones take up more than 0.11% of the sample. Sequencing was done on a sample of CD4+ T cells from PBMCs. The receptors come from a human donor in good health.

The chain has TRBV29-1 and TRBJ1-1; D remains unclear. There are 12 residues in the CDR3. Trimming left V 7 bases short and J 0 bases short, with 9 bases between. The germline CDR1 and CDR2 sequences are SQVTM and ANQGSEA. The CDR3 sequence is CSEGRLNTEAFF. The CDR3 DNA reads TGCAGCGAGGGAAGGCTGAACACTGAAGCTTTCTTT.

The rearrangement joins TRBV5-1 to TRBJ1-5, with D possibly being TRBD1 (5 bases). Germline assignment: CDR1 SGHRS and CDR2 YFSETQ. The CDR3 contains 15 residues. V lost 4 bases to trimming and J lost 0 bases, with 11 bases between them. CDR3 amino acids: CASSMDGGSNQPQHF. CDR3 nucleotides: TGCGCCAGCAGCATGGATGGGGGTAGCAATCAGCCCCAGCATTTT. Together with reference TRBV5-1 and TRBJ1-5, the CDR3 gives the full variable domain: KAGVTQTPRYLIKTRGQQVTLSCSPISGHRSVSWYQQTPGQGLQFLFEYFSETQRNKGNFPGRFSGRQFSNSRSEMNVSTLELGDSALYLCASSMDGGSNQPQHFGDGTRLSIL.

This chain links TRBV7-9 with TRBJ1-4, with D possibly matching TRBD1 (6 bases). The CDR3 runs 15 residues. The V gene's germline CDR1 is SEHNR and CDR2 FQNEAQ (reference sequence). V dropped 7 bases and J dropped 8 bases, with 20 bases sitting between them. The CDR3 DNA follows: TGTGCCAGCACCCCGGGGGGCGGTCGGAGAGAAAAACTGTTTTTT. Translated, it gives CASTPGGGRREKLFF.

This clonotype was found once. V is TRBV6-6 and J is TRBJ1-6; D is ambiguous. Germline assignment: CDR1 MNHNY and CDR2 SVGAGI (reference sequence). Trimming removed 2 bases at V and 6 bases at J, with 8 bases between. This CDR3 contains 14 residues. As DNA, the CDR3 is TGTGCCAGCAGTTACGGTCCACTTAATTCACCCCTCCACTTT. It yields the protein CASSYGPLNSPLHF.

The V call is TRBV27, the J call TRBJ1-1; D ambiguous. Germline CDR1 reads MNHEY; CDR2 reads SMNVEV (reference sequence). Deletions cut 6 bases from V and 4 bases from J, with 12 bases between. This CDR3 is built from 13 residues. The CDR3 loop is CASSLNGATEAFF. CDR3 sequence (DNA): TGTGCCAGCAGCCTCAATGGTGCCACTGAAGCTTTCTTT.

This clonotype is a singleton in its sample. This chain connects TRBV7-9 to TRBJ2-6; weak D call: TRBD2 (5 bases). Germline-derived CDR1 and CDR2 are SEHNR and FQNEAQ (reference sequence). Trimming removed 5 bases at V and 0 bases at J, with 11 bases between. The length of the CDR3 is 16 residues. This chain's CDR3 is CASSPPRDSGANVLTF. CDR3 coding DNA: TGTGCCAGCAGCCCTCCGAGGGACTCTGGGGCCAACGTCCTGACTTTC.

The chain has TRBV24-1 and TRBJ1-2; D might be TRBD1 (5 bases). Germline lookup yields CDR1 KGHDR and CDR2 SFDVKD. Trimming left V 10 bases short and J 3 bases short, with 14 bases between. This CDR3 is 13 amino acids long. The CDR3 DNA is TGTGCCACGACGCAGGGAGGTGACTATGGCTACACCTTC. Translating gives CATTQGGDYGYTF.

The rearrangement links TRBV7-8 to TRBJ1-5; D call uncertain. The CDR3 runs to 14 residues. Germline-derived CDR1 and CDR2 are SGHVS and FQNEAQ. Deletions cut 1 base from V and 3 bases from J, with 7 bases between. CDR3 protein: CASSLEQNNQPQHF. The CDR3, as DNA: TGTGCCAGCAGCTTAGAACAGAACAATCAGCCCCAGCATTTT.

This chain connects TRBV12-3 or TRBV12-4 to TRBJ2-6; D is uncertain. Trimming shortened V by 0 bases and J by 8 bases, and 8 bases separated the two germline ends. The CDR3 sequence is 14 residues long. CDR3 residues: CASSLAEDTNVLTF. CDR3 DNA sequence: TGTGCCAGCAGTTTAGCAGAGGATACCAACGTCCTGACTTTC.

This sequence joins TRBV7-2 and TRBJ1-1; 7 bases map to TRBD1. The V and J ends lost 5 bases and 1 base, in that order; junction bases with no gene match: 7. CDR1 and CDR2 from the germline V gene are SGHTA and FQGNSA. The CDR3 extends over 15 amino acids. The CDR3 reads CASSTLGTANTEAFF. The CDR3 bases are TGTGCCAGCAGCACCCTAGGGACAGCGAACACTGAAGCTTTCTTT.

The chain links TRBV6-2 or TRBV6-3 to TRBJ1-1; D gene ambiguous. The CDR3 sequence is 13 residues long. With 10 bases removed from V and 1 base from J, the gap between germline ends came to 13 bases. Germline V gives CDR1 MNHEY, CDR2 SVGEGT. The CDR3 here is CATFSQTNTEAFF. CDR3 in DNA: TGTGCCACCTTCAGTCAGACGAACACTGAAGCTTTCTTT.

The chain uses TRBV3-1 and TRBJ2-7, with 7 nucleotides matching TRBD2. Germline V CDR1 and CDR2: LGHDT, YNNKEL (reference sequence). The CDR3 consists of 13 residues. V shed 3 bases and J 6 bases; nucleotides not matched to a gene: 5. The CDR3 DNA reads as TGTGCCAGCAGCCAGTGGGAGGGTGGCGAGCAGTACTTC. Its protein product is CASSQWEGGEQYF.

CDR3 nucleotides: TGCGCCAGCAGCCCCAGCCAGGAGTCCGAAGCTTTCTTT. It yields the protein CASSPSQESEAFF. J is TRBJ1-1 and V is TRBV4-1; D remains ambiguous. Germline assignment: CDR1 MGHRA and CDR2 YSYEKL. This CDR3 has 13 amino acids. Trimming took 4 bases from V and 8 from J, leaving 14 bases between them.

J is TRBJ1-6 and V is TRBV27, with 7 bases matching TRBD1. The length of the CDR3 is 14 residues. Germline V gene sequence: CDR1 MNHEY, CDR2 SMNVEV (reference sequence). V gave up 3 bases and J gave up 7 bases; unmatched junction bases: 3. The DNA of the CDR3 is TGTGCCAGCAGTTTGTGGGACAGCAATTCACCCCTCCACTTT. Its protein is CASSLWDSNSPLHF.

The genes are TRBV20-1 and TRBJ2-1, with 12 bases that match TRBD2. This CDR3 has 14 amino acids. J gave up 6 bases and V 6 bases, and 6 bases lay outside the gene matches. The germline gives CDR1 DFQATT, CDR2 SNEGSKA (reference sequence). Here the CDR3 DNA reads TGCAGTGCCCTTCGGACTAGCGGGGCCAATGAGCAGTTCTTC. The encoded protein is CSALRTSGANEQFF.

The rearrangement joins TRBV5-6 to TRBJ1-2; D perhaps matches TRBD1 (5 bases). CDR1 is SGHDT and CDR2 is YYEEEE in the germline V gene. The germline V and J ends were trimmed by 1 base and 1 base, with 11 bases remaining between them. The CDR3 covers 15 residues. The CDR3 protein is CASSLPGTGNYGYTF. For the CDR3, the DNA is TGTGCCAGCAGCTTGCCTGGGACCGGTAACTATGGCTACACCTTC.

This CDR3 is CASSYWGGSSADTQYF. The CDR3 DNA reads TGCGCCAGCAGTTATTGGGGGGGATCTAGTGCAGATACGCAGTATTTT. The chain joins TRBV5-1 to TRBJ2-3; 7 positions match TRBD2. V lost 5 bases and J lost 4; bases outside the gene matches: 13. This CDR3 is built from 16 residues. The germline V gene encodes CDR1 SGHRS and CDR2 YFSETQ.

V gene TRBV7-9 combines with J gene TRBJ1-4; D remains unclear. V was pared by 5 bases and J by 8 bases, with 15 bases between. The CDR3 has 14 residues. CDR1 is SEHNR, CDR2 FQNEAQ, per germline (reference sequence). CDR3 region: CASSPRREKEKLFF. The CDR3 bases are TGTGCCAGCAGCCCCCGACGAGAAAAGGAAAAACTGTTTTTT.

DNA of the CDR3: TGTGCCAGCAGCCCTATGGGGACGGCGAACACTGAAGCTTTCTTT. Its translation is CASSPMGTANTEAFF. The chain combines TRBV7-3 with TRBJ1-1; a weak D match, TRBD1 (5 bases). Germline V gene lookup returns CDR1 SGHTA and CDR2 FQGTGA. CDR3 length: 15 residues. Trimming shortened V by 5 bases and J by 1 base, and 14 bases separated the two germline ends.

The CDR3 region is CASSSGQGWTGELFF. The CDR3, as DNA: TGCGCCAGCAGTTCAGGACAGGGTTGGACCGGGGAGCTGTTTTTT. The V call is TRBV5-1, the J call TRBJ2-2, with 8 positions matching TRBD1. The germline gives CDR1 SGHRS, CDR2 YFSETQ. The CDR3 consists of 15 residues. V trimming: 5 bases; J trimming: 5 bases; junction bases outside the gene matches: 8.

This chain links TRBV20-1 with TRBJ2-1, with TRBD1 matching 7 bases. This CDR3 spans 14 amino acids. V lost 4 bases, J lost 1 base, and 4 bases stayed unmatched. In germline, CDR1 is DFQATT, CDR2 SNEGSKA (reference sequence). The CDR3 coding sequence is TGCAGTGCTATCCGGGACAGTTCCTACAATGAGCAGTTCTTC. Encoded protein: CSAIRDSSYNEQFF.

This chain connects TRBV2 to TRBJ2-4; D is undetermined. The CDR3 length is 12 residues. Trimming left V 6 bases short and J 8 bases short, with 11 bases between. Looked up from germline, CDR1 is SNHLY and CDR2 is FYNNEI. CDR3 DNA sequence: TGTGCCAGCAGGGGTAGGGTTGACATTCAGTACTTC. Its protein is CASRGRVDIQYF.

The V gene is TRBV6-5, the J gene TRBJ1-5; D remains ambiguous. Looked up from germline, CDR1 is MNHEY and CDR2 is SVGAGI. V shed 5 bases and J shed 3 bases, with 11 bases lying between them. The CDR3 runs to 14 residues. The CDR3 region has the DNA TGTGCCAGCAGTCCCGGGAGCCTCAATCAGCCCCAGCATTTT. Protein product: CASSPGSLNQPQHF.